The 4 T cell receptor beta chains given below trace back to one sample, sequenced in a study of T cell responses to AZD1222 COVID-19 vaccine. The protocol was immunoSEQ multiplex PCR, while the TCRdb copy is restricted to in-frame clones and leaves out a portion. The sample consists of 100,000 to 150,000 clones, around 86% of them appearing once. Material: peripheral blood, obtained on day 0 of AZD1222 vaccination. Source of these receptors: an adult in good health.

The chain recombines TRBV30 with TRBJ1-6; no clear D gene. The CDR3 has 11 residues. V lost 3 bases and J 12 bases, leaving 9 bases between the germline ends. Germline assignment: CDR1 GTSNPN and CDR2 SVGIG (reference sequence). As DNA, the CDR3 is TGTGCCTGGAGGCGCTCGGGACCCCTCCACTTT. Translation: CAWRRSGPLHF.

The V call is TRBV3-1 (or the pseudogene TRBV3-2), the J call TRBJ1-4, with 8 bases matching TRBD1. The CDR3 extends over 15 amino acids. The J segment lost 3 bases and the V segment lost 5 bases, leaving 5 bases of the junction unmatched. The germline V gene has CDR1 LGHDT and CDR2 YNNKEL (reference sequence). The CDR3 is CASSARQGPNEKLFF. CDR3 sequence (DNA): TGTGCCAGCAGCGCCCGACAGGGGCCTAATGAAAAACTGTTTTTT.

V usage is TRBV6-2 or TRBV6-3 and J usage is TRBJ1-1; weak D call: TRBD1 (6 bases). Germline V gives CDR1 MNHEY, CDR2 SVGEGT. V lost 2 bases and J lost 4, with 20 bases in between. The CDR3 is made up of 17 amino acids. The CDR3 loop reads CASSYDGQGSLGTEAFF. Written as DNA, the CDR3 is TGTGCCAGCAGTTACGATGGTCAGGGGTCTTTGGGCACTGAAGCTTTCTTT.

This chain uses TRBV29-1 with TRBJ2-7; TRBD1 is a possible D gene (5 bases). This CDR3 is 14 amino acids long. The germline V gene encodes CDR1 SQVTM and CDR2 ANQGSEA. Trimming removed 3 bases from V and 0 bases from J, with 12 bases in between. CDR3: CSVDYGQGSYEQYF. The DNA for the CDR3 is TGCAGCGTTGATTATGGCCAGGGCTCCTACGAGCAGTACTTC.